This T cell receptor beta chain comes out of a study of OX40 agonist ivuxolimab in advanced cancers. About this clone: What it binds is unknown. The sample contains more than one DNA sequence encoding this CDR3.

Here immunoSEQ multiplex PCR was the method, and the copy in TCRdb shows in-frame clones only, minus some. This repertoire shows tens of thousands of clones, 75% to 90% found once; its top ten account for 2.8%. Exclusion applied to patients with autoimmune disease history or systemic immunosuppression. General study findings and limits: Expanded clones were, on average, more numerous in CD8+ T cells than in CD4+. Doses of 0.1 to 3.0 mg/kg were accompanied by clonal expansion of CD4+ and CD8+ blood T cells by week 6. Some patients without response likewise showed low normalized clonal expansion.

Germline V gives CDR1 MNHNS, CDR2 SASEGT. The trim removed 6 bases at V and 3 bases at J, leaving 8 bases unmatched. The CDR3 extends over 15 amino acids. The chain carries TRBV6-1 and TRBJ2-3; TRBD2 matches at 8 bases. The TCR originated in an adult with an advanced solid tumor such as melanoma, head and neck, liver or kidney cancer. This material consisted of CD4+ or CD8+ T cells sorted from blood, taken in a trial of the OX40 agonist ivuxolimab. This CDR3 is CASSFAGGPTDTQYF. The CDR3 coding sequence is TGTGCCAGCAGCTTTGCGGGGGGCCCTACAGATACGCAGTATTTT.